Listed here are 9 T cell receptor beta chains from one sample, sequenced in a study of kidney transplant recipient with SARS-CoV-2 infection. MiXCR, applied by TCRdb to the reads, yields one record per CDR3 protein. The data contain approximately 250,000 distinct CDR3 sequences, about 28% of them seen just once; the ten biggest clones take up about 7%. The sequences come from a blood sample, collected at baseline and on roughly day 120 from a kidney transplant recipient. The receptors derive from a young adult male patient who had COVID-19 and was a kidney transplant recipient. Some T cells may be provided by the graft donor.

In regard to this clonotype: This may come from a read error, since a much larger clone is one base off. J is TRBJ2-7 and V is TRBV20-1, with 7 bases lining up with TRBD2. The CDR3 contains 14 residues. Germline CDR1 and CDR2: DFQATT and SNEGSKA (reference sequence). V lost 5 bases, J lost 3 bases, and 10 bases stayed unmatched. The CDR3 nucleotides read TGCAGTGCTCCTTTCGGGGCTAGCGGCTACGAGCAGTACTTC. It codes for CSAPFGASGYEQYF.

A note on this clonotype: This may arise from a read error, as a much more abundant clone is one base away. This chain uses TRBV27 with TRBJ1-1, with 7 bases aligning to TRBD1. The J segment lost 3 bases and the V segment lost 6 bases, leaving 7 bases of the junction unmatched. The germline V gene has CDR1 MNHEY and CDR2 SMNVEV (reference sequence). The CDR3 runs to 14 residues. The CDR3 DNA follows: TGTGCCAGCAGCCGGACAGGTAGGTACACTGAAGCTTTCTTT. This sequence encodes CASSRTGRYTEAFF.

This clonotype was detected ten times or more. The V call is TRBV12-2, the J call TRBJ1-2. TRBV12-2 is given as a pseudogene. The CDR3 runs 17 residues. The CDR3 spells CASRGLWTPRKTYGYTF. In nucleotides, the CDR3 is TGTGCAAGTCGCGGTTTGTGGACTCCACGAAAGACCTATGGCTACACCTTC.

This clonotype was observed at least ten times. V gene TRBV3-1 combines with J gene TRBJ1-1; D remains unclear. V lost 0 bases to trimming and J lost 1 base, with 9 bases between them. There are 15 residues in the CDR3. Germline V gene data show CDR1 as LGHDT and CDR2 as YNNKEL (reference sequence). This chain's CDR3 is CASSQDLGENTEAFF. As DNA, the CDR3 is TGTGCCAGCAGCCAAGATTTGGGAGAGAACACTGAAGCTTTCTTT.

This clonotype was seen a handful of times. J is TRBJ2-1 and V is TRBV7-2, with 9 bases that match TRBD2. V gave up 3 bases and J gave up 5 bases; unmatched junction bases: 5. Per the germline V gene, CDR1 is SGHTA and CDR2 is FQGNSA. CDR3 length equals 15 residues. CDR3 amino acids: CASSFVAGGDNEQFF. Written as DNA, the CDR3 is TGTGCCAGCAGCTTCGTTGCGGGAGGGGACAATGAGCAGTTCTTC.

This clonotype was counted ten times or more. The chain carries TRBV4-1 and TRBJ1-4; TRBD1 agrees at 8 bases. CDR1 is MGHRA, CDR2 YSYEKL, per germline. CDR3 length: 16 amino acids. The J segment lost 8 bases and the V segment lost 0 bases, leaving 8 bases of the junction unmatched. The CDR3 is CASSQDQGTGSEKLFF. The DNA for the CDR3 is TGCGCCAGCAGCCAAGATCAAGGGACAGGAAGCGAAAAACTGTTTTTT.

The chain combines TRBV7-6 with TRBJ1-2; D gene unclear. Per the germline V gene, CDR1 is SGHVS and CDR2 is FNYEAQ. This CDR3 region has 17 residues. V gave up 5 bases and J gave up 4 bases, with 23 bases separating them. The CDR3 DNA reads TGTGCCAGCAGCAATCCAGTTGAATCTCGAAAGACCTATGGCTACACCTTC. Protein product: CASSNPVESRKTYGYTF.

This clonotype was seen ten or more times. The J gene is TRBJ1-2, the V gene TRBV4-3; D not certain. V shed 4 bases and J shed 4 bases, with 22 bases lying between them. Germline CDR1 and CDR2: LGHNA and YSLEER. The CDR3 extends over 17 amino acids. CDR3 region: CASSPYIGRRKTYGYTF. CDR3 coding DNA: TGCGCCAGCAGCCCCTATATAGGACGTCGAAAGACCTATGGCTACACCTTC.

The chain uses TRBV7-9 and TRBJ2-1, with D unresolved. The CDR3 covers 13 residues. The ends were cut back, 10 bases at V and 5 bases at J, with 15 bases in the middle. CDR1 is SEHNR, CDR2 FQNEAQ, per germline (reference sequence). The CDR3, as DNA: TGTGCCATCACGAGTGATCCCCACAATGAGCAGTTCTTC. Protein sequence: CAITSDPHNEQFF.